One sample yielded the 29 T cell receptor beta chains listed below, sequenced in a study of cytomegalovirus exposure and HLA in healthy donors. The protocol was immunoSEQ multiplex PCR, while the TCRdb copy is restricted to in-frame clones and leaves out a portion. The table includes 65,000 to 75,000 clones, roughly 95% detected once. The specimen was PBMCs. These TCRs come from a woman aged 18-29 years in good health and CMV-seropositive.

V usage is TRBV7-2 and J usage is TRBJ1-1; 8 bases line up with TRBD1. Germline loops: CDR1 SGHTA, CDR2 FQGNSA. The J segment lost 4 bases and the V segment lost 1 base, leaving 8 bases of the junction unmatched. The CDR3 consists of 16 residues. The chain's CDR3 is CASSLGQGRAGTEAFF. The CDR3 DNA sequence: TGTGCCAGCAGCTTAGGACAGGGGAGGGCGGGCACTGAAGCTTTCTTT.

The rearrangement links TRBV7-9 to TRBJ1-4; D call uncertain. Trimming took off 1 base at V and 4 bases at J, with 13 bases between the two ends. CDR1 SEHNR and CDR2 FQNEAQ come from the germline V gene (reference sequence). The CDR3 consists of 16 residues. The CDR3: CASSLGRHSYNEKLFF. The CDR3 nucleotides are TGTGCCAGCAGCTTAGGCCGCCATAGTTATAATGAAAAACTGTTTTTT.

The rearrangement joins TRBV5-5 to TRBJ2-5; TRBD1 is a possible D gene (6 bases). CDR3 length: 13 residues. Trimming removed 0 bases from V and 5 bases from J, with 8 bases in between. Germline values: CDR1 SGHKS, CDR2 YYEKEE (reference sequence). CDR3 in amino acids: CASSLGGRETQYF. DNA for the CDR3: TGTGCCAGCAGCTTGGGGGGGCGGGAGACCCAGTACTTC.

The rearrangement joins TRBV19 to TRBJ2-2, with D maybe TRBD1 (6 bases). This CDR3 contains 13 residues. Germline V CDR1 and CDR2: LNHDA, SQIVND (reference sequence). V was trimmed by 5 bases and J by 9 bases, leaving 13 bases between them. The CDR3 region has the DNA TGTGCCAGTAGTCCGCAGGGGAACCGGGAGCTGTTTTTT. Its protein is CASSPQGNRELFF.

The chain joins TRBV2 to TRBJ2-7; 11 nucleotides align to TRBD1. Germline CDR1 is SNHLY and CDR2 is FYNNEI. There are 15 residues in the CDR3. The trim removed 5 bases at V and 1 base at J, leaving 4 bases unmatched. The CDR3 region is CASSTRDRGSYEQYF. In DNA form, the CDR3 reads TGTGCCAGCAGTACCCGGGACAGGGGGTCCTACGAGCAGTACTTC. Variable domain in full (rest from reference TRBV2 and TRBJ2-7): EPEVTQTPSHQVTQMGQEVILRCVPISNHLYFYWYRQILGQKVEFLVSFYNNEISEKSEIFDDQFSVERPDGSNFTLKIRSTKLEDSAMYFCASSTRDRGSYEQYFGPGTRLTVT.

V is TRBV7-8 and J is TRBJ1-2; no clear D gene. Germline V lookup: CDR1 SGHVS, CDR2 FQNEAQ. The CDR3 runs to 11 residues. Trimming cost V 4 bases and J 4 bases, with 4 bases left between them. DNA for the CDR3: TGTGCCAGCAGCTCCGGCTATGGCTACACCTTC. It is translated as CASSSGYGYTF.

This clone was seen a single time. DNA for the CDR3: TGTGCCAGCAGTTCCCCCGGGACAGGGGTGCGTGAGACCCAGTACTTC. This codes for CASSSPGTGVRETQYF. The chain recombines TRBV28 with TRBJ2-5, with 10 bases that match TRBD1. CDR1 and CDR2 from the germline V gene are MDHEN and SYDVKM. V lost 4 bases and J lost 5; bases outside the gene matches: 10. The CDR3 length is 16 residues.

The chain's CDR3 is CASSVATPRRSGSEYEQYF. The CDR3 nucleotides read TGTGCCAGCAGCGTAGCTACTCCGCGTCGAAGCGGGAGTGAATACGAGCAGTACTTC. The chain links TRBV9 to TRBJ2-7, with 8 bases lining up with TRBD2. The CDR3 extends over 19 amino acids. CDR1 and CDR2 from the germline V gene are SGDLS and YYNGEE. The J segment lost 4 bases and the V segment lost 0 bases, leaving 18 bases of the junction unmatched.

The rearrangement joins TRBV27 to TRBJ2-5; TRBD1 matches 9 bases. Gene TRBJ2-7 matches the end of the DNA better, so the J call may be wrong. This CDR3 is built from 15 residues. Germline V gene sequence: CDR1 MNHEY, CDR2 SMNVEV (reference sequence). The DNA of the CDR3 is TGTGCCAGCAATTTCGGGGACAGGGTCTCCTACGAGCAGTACTTC. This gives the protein CASNFGDRVSYEQYF.

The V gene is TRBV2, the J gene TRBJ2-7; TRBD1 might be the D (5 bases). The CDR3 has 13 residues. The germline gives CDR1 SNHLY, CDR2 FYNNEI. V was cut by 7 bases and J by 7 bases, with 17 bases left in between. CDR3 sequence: CASKETGRYEQYF. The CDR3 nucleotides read TGTGCCAGCAAGGAAACAGGTCGATATGAGCAGTACTTC.

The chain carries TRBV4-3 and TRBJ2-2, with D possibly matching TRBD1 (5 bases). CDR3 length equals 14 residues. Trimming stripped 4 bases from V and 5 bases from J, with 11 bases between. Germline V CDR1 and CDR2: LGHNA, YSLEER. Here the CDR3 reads CASSRGSKTGELFF. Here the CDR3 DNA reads TGCGCCAGCAGCCGGGGCAGCAAGACCGGGGAGCTGTTTTTT.

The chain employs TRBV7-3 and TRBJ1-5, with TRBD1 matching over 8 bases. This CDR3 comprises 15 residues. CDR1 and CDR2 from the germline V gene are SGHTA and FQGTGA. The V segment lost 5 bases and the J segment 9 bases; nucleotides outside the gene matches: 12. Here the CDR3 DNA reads TGTGCCAGCAGCCTCCCGGACAGGGAGAATGGGCCCCAGCATTTT. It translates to CASSLPDRENGPQHF.

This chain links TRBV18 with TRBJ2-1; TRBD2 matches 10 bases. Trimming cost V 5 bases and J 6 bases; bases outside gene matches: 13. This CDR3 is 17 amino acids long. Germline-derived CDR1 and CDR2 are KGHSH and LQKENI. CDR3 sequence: CASSATPGLARLNEQFF. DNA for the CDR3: TGTGCCAGCTCAGCTACGCCGGGACTAGCGCGACTCAATGAGCAGTTCTTC.

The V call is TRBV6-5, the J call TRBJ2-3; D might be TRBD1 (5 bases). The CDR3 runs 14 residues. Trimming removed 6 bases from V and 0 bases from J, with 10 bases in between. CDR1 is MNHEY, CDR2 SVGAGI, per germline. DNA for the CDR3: TGTGCCAGCAGGTTTCAGGGTAGCACAGATACGCAGTATTTT. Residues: CASRFQGSTDTQYF.

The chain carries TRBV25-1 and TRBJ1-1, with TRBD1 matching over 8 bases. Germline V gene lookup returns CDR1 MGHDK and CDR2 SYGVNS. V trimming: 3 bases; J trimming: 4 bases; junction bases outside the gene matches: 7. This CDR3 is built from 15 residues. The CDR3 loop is CASSDTGQGSTEAFF. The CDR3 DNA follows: TGTGCCAGCAGTGACACCGGACAGGGCAGCACTGAAGCTTTCTTT.

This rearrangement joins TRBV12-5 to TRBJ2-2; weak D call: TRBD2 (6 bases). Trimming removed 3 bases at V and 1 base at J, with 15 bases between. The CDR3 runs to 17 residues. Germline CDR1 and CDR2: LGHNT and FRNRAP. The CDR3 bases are TGTGCTAGTGGTTTACCTACGGGAGTAGTGAACACCGGGGAGCTGTTTTTT. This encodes CASGLPTGVVNTGELFF.

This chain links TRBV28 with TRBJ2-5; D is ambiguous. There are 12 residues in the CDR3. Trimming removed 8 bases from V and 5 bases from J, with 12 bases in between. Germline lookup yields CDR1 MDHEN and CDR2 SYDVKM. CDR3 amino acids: CASRSERETQYF. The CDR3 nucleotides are TGTGCCAGCCGAAGTGAGAGGGAGACCCAGTACTTC.

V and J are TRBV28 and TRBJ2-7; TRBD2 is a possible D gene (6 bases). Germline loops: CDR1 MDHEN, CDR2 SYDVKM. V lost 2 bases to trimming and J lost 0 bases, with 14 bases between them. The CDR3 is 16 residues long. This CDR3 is CASSLLGGSSSYEQYF. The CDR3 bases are TGTGCCAGCAGTTTACTCGGGGGTTCGAGCTCCTACGAGCAGTACTTC.

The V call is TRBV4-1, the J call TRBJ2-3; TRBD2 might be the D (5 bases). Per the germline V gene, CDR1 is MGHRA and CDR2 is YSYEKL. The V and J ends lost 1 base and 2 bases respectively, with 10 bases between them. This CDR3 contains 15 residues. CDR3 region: CASSQVERFTDTQYF. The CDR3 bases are TGCGCCAGCAGCCAAGTTGAGCGGTTCACAGATACGCAGTATTTT.

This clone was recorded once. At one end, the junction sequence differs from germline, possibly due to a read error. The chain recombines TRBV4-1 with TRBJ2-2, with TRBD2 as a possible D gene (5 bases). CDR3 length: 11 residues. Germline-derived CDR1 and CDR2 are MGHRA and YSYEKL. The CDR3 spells CASSQTGKLFF. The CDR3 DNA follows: TGCGCCAGCAGCCAAACCGGGAAGCTGTTTTTT.

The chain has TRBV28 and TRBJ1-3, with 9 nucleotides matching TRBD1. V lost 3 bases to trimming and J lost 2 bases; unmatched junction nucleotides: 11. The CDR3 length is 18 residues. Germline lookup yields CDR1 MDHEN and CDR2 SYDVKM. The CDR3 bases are TGTGCCAGCAGTTTTCCGCCCTACAGGGGGCCAACTGGAAACACCATATATTTT. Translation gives CASSFPPYRGPTGNTIYF.

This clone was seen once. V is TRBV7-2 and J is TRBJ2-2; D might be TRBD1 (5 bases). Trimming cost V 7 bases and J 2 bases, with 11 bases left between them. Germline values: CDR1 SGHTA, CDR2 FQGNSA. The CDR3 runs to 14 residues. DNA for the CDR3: TGTGCCAGCAAGACAGCCCCTAACACCGGGGAGCTGTTTTTT. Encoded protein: CASKTAPNTGELFF. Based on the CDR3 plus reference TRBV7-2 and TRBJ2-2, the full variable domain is GAGVSQSPSNKVTEKGKDVELRCDPISGHTALYWYRQSLGQGLEFLIYFQGNSAPDKSGLPSDRFSAERTGGSVSTLTIQRTQQEDSAVYLCASKTAPNTGELFFGEGSRLTVL.

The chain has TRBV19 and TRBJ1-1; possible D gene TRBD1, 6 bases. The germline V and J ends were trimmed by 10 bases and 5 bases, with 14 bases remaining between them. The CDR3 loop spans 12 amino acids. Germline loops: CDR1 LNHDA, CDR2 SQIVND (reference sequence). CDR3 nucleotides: TGTGCCACCCTAGGGGGGGGAACTGAAGCTTTCTTT. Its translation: CATLGGGTEAFF.

CDR3 DNA: TGCGCCAGCAGCCAAGCCTACCAGGGTTCCTACGAGCAGTACTTC. Encoded protein: CASSQAYQGSYEQYF. The J gene is TRBJ2-7, the V gene TRBV4-1, with a tentative D call TRBD1 (5 bases). V was shortened by 1 base and J by 1 base, with 11 bases between the two germline ends. The length of the CDR3 is 15 residues. Germline lookup yields CDR1 MGHRA and CDR2 YSYEKL.

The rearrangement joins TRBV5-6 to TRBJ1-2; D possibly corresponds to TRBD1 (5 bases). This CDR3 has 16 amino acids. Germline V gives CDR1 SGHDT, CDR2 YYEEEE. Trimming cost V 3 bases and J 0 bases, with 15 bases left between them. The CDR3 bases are TGTGCCAGCAGCTCATCCGTGGACATATCTAACTATGGCTACACCTTC. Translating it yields CASSSSVDISNYGYTF. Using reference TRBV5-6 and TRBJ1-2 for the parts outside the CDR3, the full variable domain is DAGVTQSPTHLIKTRGQQVTLRCSPKSGHDTVSWYQQALGQGPQFIFQYYEEEERQRGNFPDRFSGHQFPNYSSELNVNALLLGDSALYLCASSSSVDISNYGYTFGSGTRLTVV.

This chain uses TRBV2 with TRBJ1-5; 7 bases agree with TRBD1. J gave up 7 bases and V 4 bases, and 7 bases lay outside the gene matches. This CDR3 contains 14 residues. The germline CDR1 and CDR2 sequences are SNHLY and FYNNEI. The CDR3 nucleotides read TGTGCCAGCAGTGTAACAGGGGTTGGGCAGCCCCAGCATTTT. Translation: CASSVTGVGQPQHF. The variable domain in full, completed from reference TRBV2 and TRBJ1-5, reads EPEVTQTPSHQVTQMGQEVILRCVPISNHLYFYWYRQILGQKVEFLVSFYNNEISEKSEIFDDQFSVERPDGSNFTLKIRSTKLEDSAMYFCASSVTGVGQPQHFGDGTRLSIL.

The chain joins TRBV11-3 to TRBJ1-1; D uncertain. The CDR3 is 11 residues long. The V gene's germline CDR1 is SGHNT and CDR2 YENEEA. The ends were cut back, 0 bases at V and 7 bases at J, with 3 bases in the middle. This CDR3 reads CASSLDGEAFF. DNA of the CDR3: TGTGCCAGCAGCTTAGACGGTGAAGCTTTCTTT.

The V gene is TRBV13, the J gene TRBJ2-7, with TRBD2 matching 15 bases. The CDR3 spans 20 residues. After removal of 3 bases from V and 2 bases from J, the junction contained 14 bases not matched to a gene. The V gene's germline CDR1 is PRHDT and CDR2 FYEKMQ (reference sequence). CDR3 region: CASSFMTPGLAGGETYEQYF. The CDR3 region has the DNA TGTGCCAGCAGCTTTATGACCCCGGGACTAGCGGGAGGAGAAACCTACGAGCAGTACTTC.

CDR3 protein: CSVGRGPGEKLFF. The CDR3 nucleotides read TGCAGCGTAGGGCGGGGCCCAGGTGAAAAACTGTTTTTT. The chain carries TRBV29-1 and TRBJ1-4, with a tentative D call TRBD1 (5 bases). Germline assignment: CDR1 SQVTM and CDR2 ANQGSEA. The CDR3 is 13 residues long. Trimming stripped 6 bases from V and 7 bases from J, with 15 bases between.